This T cell receptor beta chain was recorded in a study of blood T cell repertoires in COVID-19. Data came from immunoSEQ multiplex PCR; TCRdb stores just in-frame clones and leaves some out. The sample has about 230,000 clones, 83% seen once; the top ten hold 6% to 9.5%. This CDR3 region has 14 residues. CDR1 is SGHKS and CDR2 is YYEKEE in the germline V gene (reference sequence). The J segment lost 6 bases and the V segment lost 1 base, leaving 1 base of the junction unmatched. The receptor was derived from a woman between 50 and 59 years old with acute or convalescent COVID-19. The V gene is TRBV5-5, the J gene TRBJ2-1; 10 nucleotides align to TRBD1. Source material: peripheral blood. CDR3 coding DNA: TGTGCCAGCAGCTTGAGGACAGGGGGCAATGAGCAGTTCTTC. Residues: CASSLRTGGNEQFF.